The 6 T cell receptor beta chains in this list originate from one sample, sequenced in a study of brain T cells in children with intractable seizures. TCRdb's table, derived via immunoSEQ multiplex PCR, lists solely in-frame clones and lacks some. The sample has 110,000 or so clones, under 95% seen once. The sequenced sample was peripheral blood, obtained at surgery. These receptors all stem from a boy in the first two years of life with hemimegalencephaly and intractable seizures.

The sample holds one count of this clone. The chain uses TRBV11-2 and TRBJ2-3; D uncertain. Germline V gives CDR1 SGHAT, CDR2 FQNNGV. The CDR3 covers 16 residues. The V end lost 2 bases, the J end lost 3 bases, and 15 bases lay between the germline ends. The CDR3 coding sequence is TGTGCCAGCAGCTTAAATTACCGTTCCTGGACAGATACGCAGTATTTT. It codes for CASSLNYRSWTDTQYF.

V usage is TRBV30 and J usage is TRBJ2-2; D unresolved. The CDR3 has 11 amino acids. V was pared by 1 base and J by 3 bases, with 0 bases between. Looked up from germline, CDR1 is GTSNPN and CDR2 is SVGIG (reference sequence). CDR3 coding DNA: TGTGCCTGGAGTGACACCGGGGAGCTGTTTTTT. Translating gives CAWSDTGELFF.

The rearrangement links TRBV24-1 to TRBJ2-2, with unresolved D. V was cut by 4 bases and J by 3 bases, with 14 bases left in between. This CDR3 has 16 residues. In germline, CDR1 is KGHDR, CDR2 SFDVKD. The CDR3 is CATSDPDGRYTGELFF. The CDR3 DNA is TGTGCCACCAGTGACCCGGACGGAAGGTACACCGGGGAGCTGTTTTTT.

The chain couples TRBV7-2 to TRBJ2-1; TRBD1 or TRBD2 may be the D gene (5 bases each). V shed 1 base and J shed 8 bases, with 15 bases lying between them. CDR3 length equals 15 residues. The germline V gene has CDR1 SGHTA and CDR2 FQGNSA. The CDR3 DNA is TGTGCCAGCAGCTTAGTGGGACGATTGTCGTATGAGCAGTTCTTC. Amino acid sequence: CASSLVGRLSYEQFF.

The chain joins TRBV12-3 or TRBV12-4 to TRBJ2-1; D gene ambiguous. This CDR3 contains 11 residues. Trimming stripped 5 bases from V and 9 bases from J, with 8 bases between. The chain's CDR3 is CASSPLGEQFF. The DNA for the CDR3 is TGTGCCAGCAGTCCCCTCGGTGAGCAGTTCTTC.

This clone was detected once. The chain uses TRBV7-3 and TRBJ2-1; unclear D gene. The V end lost 3 bases, the J end lost 15 bases, and 21 bases lay between the germline ends. CDR3 size: 14 residues. CDR1 and CDR2 (germline): SGHTA, FQGTGA. The CDR3 loop is CASSLRPGQPTLFF. The CDR3 DNA sequence: TGTGCCAGCAGCTTGAGGCCGGGCCAGCCGACTCTGTTCTTC.